The present TCR beta chain was sequenced within a study of T cell repertoires in cytomegalovirus infection (dated by TCRdb to the late 2010s). With regard to the full study: Donor HLA type was relevant to the analysis, because carriage of CMV infection together with the matching HLA type was indicated by public TCR beta signatures.

These reads were obtained on an Illumina HiSeq 1500. The raw public data were reprocessed by TCRdb itself: fastp quality trimming at Q25, MiXCR clonotype calling, in-frame beta chains only. Merged by CDR3 protein, the rows form single entries marked with the most common genes and DNA. For this sample the table gives 200,000 to 300,000 distinct CDR3 sequences, of which approximately 13% were detected only once. The top ten clonotypes cover about 1.5% of the sample. This clonotype was detected only a few times. It has no known antigen specificity. Nothing much larger sits one base from this clone, and base qualities are not available. The paper as a whole reports these results and caveats: In the ex vivo response, HLA-C-restricted CMV-specific TCR beta clonotypes were dominant, and in two of eight donors the single most frequent clonotype came from this HLA-C-restricted group. In both this cohort and an independent cohort of several hundred donors, the cumulative frequency of public TCR beta family members distinguished carriers of CMV infection plus the relevant HLA type.

The germline V gene gives CDR1 as SGHNT and CDR2 as YENEEA. Its CDR3 holds 14 amino acids, cysteine through phenylalanine. Only the CDR3 DNA is retained, 42 bases long and in frame from the first base. Compared with germline, V lacks 1 base and J lacks 7 bases; bases without a gene match: 6. The receptor was derived from a human donor in good health (CMV status not recorded). Some clones in this sample may be carry-over from other donors' samples. The chain is encoded by TRBV11-3 joined to TRBJ1-1; the junction holds 7 bases that match TRBD1. The sequenced material came from PBMCs. The DNA reads TGTGCCAGCAGCTTAGCTGGACAGGAGGGTGAAGCTTTCTTT. Translated, this gives CASSLAGQEGEAFF.